The present T cell receptor (beta chain) was sequenced within a study of tumor-infiltrating lymphocytes in localized non-small cell lung cancer. Turning to the study itself: The cohort mixed smokers and never-smokers, several histologies, and some post-neoadjuvant-chemotherapy samples. Study-wide findings and caveats: Different pieces of the same tissue went to different assays, confounding technical variation with intratumor heterogeneity. Available tissue quantity limited TCR sequencing to a patient subset. TCRbeta sequencing showed higher T cell infiltration in tumors than uninvolved lung.

For this clone: Its antigen remains unknown.

The CDR3 has 13 amino acids. The germline V gene encodes CDR1 SGHRS and CDR2 YFSETQ. Trimming took off 2 bases at V and 6 bases at J, with 10 bases between the two ends. Profiled with immunoSEQ multiplex PCR; TCRdb holds only in-frame clones, not every one. The sample has about 11,000 clones, around 85% seen once; the top ten hold 7.8%. This clonotype was obtained from a human donor with non-small cell lung cancer. The sequencing input was uninvolved lung tissue not adjacent to the tumor. The chain employs TRBV5-1 and TRBJ2-3, with a possible D match to TRBD1 (5 bases). This CDR3 is CASSFGARDTQYF. The CDR3 DNA reads TGCGCCAGCAGCTTTGGGGCGCGGGATACGCAGTATTTT.